This T cell receptor (beta chain) came from a study of cytomegalovirus exposure and HLA in healthy donors. Study results and caveats: HLA restriction was apparent for most CMV-associated TCR beta chains in a later analysis.

This CDR3 is built from 14 residues. The V end lost 3 bases, the J end lost 4 bases, and 10 bases lay between the germline ends. From germline, CDR1 is SGHDN and CDR2 FVKESK. A remark on this clone: Its antigen is unidentified.

A multiplex PCR was run with 60 Vbeta primers and 13 Jbeta primers. Clones were sequenced by immunoSEQ multiplex PCR, and TCRdb holds only the in-frame ones, with some missing. The table has 200,000 to 250,000 clones, around 83% seen once. The sequence was obtained from a girl aged 5-17 years in good health and CMV-seronegative. Sequences were obtained from PBMCs. The chain combines TRBV14 with TRBJ2-1; the D gene is possibly TRBD1 (6 bases). Written as DNA, the CDR3 is TGTGCCAGCAGCCACCTTGACAGGTACAATGAGCAGTTCTTC. This sequence encodes CASSHLDRYNEQFF.